What follows is one T cell receptor beta chain and its context. Its specificity is unknown. This specimen belongs to a study of T cells in Graves' hyperthyroidism and ophthalmopathy. Study-wide context: Staff took peripheral blood when the initial diagnosis was made, before any treatment began. Findings and caveats of the study: A 13 V-J model separated ophthalmopathy from stable hyperthyroidism.

With 7 bases removed from V and 5 bases from J, the gap between germline ends came to 6 bases. Germline CDR1 reads MNHEY; CDR2 reads SVGEGT. There are 11 residues in the CDR3. From RNA transcripts, TCR beta CDR3 regions were amplified. The study used the HTBI primer set for a first-round RT-PCR of the TCR CDR3. A single record per CDR3 protein comes from TCRdb applying MiXCR to the multiplex PCR reads. The sample consists of hundreds of thousands of distinct CDR3 sequences, around 17% of them appearing once. The sequencing input was blood. The chain employs TRBV6-2 or TRBV6-3 and TRBJ2-1; unclear D gene. This receptor was identified in a woman between 18 and 30 years old with Graves' hyperthyroidism. Here the CDR3 DNA reads TGTGCCAGCATTTTAGACAATGAGCAGTTCTTC. As protein: CASILDNEQFF.